This TCR beta chain was profiled in a study of T cell repertoires in aging, cancer and after chemotherapy. As for the study in general: Donor ages fell into six groups from 30 or younger up to 70 or older. Overall study results and limits: Rebound thymic output was suggested by rising median generation probability during chemotherapy in each cancer cohort. In cancer patients, declining TCR diversity with age involved lost richness and lost evenness.

Peripheral blood genomic DNA, not sorted cells or RNA, was the template. Multiplex touch-down PCR with TRB-A/B primers amplified rearranged V-D-J TRB sequences. MiXCR, applied by TCRdb to the multiplex PCR reads, yields one record per CDR3 protein. The sample contains roughly 6,200 distinct CDR3 sequences, 27% of which appear only once. Germline V gene data show CDR1 as LGHNA and CDR2 as YSLEER. V was shortened by 0 bases and J by 4 bases, with 13 bases between the two germline ends. This CDR3 has 17 residues. This clonotype is labeled as medium-sized (0.01 to 0.1%). Its specificity is not known. This receptor was obtained from a human donor in good health. What was sequenced was blood. The chain joins TRBV4-3 to TRBJ2-6; tentatively, D is TRBD2 (5 bases). CDR3 in DNA: TGCGCCAGCAGCCAAGATCCCGGGGTCTCCGGGGCCAACGTCCTGACTTTC. Amino acids: CASSQDPGVSGANVLTF.